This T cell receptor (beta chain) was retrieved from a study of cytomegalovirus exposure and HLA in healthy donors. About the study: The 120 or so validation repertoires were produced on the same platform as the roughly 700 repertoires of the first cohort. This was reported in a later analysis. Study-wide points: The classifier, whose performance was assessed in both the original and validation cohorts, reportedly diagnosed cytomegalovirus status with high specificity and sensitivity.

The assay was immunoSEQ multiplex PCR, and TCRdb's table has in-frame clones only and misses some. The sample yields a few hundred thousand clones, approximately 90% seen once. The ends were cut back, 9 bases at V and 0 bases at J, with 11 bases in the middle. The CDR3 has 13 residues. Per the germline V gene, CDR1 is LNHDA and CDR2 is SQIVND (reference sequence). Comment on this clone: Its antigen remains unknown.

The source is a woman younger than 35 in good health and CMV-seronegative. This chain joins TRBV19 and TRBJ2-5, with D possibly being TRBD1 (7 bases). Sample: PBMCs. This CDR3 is CASRGTYQETQYF. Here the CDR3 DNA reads TGTGCCAGCAGGGGGACTTACCAAGAGACCCAGTACTTC.